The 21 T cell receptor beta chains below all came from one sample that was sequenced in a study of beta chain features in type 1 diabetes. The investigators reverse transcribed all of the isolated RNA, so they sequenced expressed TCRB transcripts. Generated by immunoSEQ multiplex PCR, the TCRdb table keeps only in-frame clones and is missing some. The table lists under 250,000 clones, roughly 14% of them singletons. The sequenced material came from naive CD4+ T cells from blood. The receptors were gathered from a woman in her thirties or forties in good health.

CDR3 region: CASSLEGGGSPLHF. CDR3 nucleotides: TGTGCCAGCAGTTTGGAAGGGGGCGGATCACCCCTCCACTTT. J is TRBJ1-6 and V is TRBV27, with 7 positions matching TRBD1. This CDR3 is 14 amino acids long. The germline CDR1 and CDR2 sequences are MNHEY and SMNVEV (reference sequence). V shed 3 bases, J shed 10 bases, and the junction held 6 bases outside the gene matches.

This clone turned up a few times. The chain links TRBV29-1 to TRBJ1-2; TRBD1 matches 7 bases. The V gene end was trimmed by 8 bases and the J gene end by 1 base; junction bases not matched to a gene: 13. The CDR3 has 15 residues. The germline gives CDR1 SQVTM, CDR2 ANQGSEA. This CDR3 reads CSCSERDRSNYGYTF. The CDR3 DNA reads TGCAGCTGCTCAGAAAGGGACAGAAGTAACTATGGCTACACCTTC. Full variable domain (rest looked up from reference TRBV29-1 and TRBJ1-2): SAVISQKPSRDICQRGTSLTIQCQVDSQVTMMFWYRQQPGQSLTLIATANQGSEATYESGFVIDKFPISRPNLTFSTLTVSNMSPEDSSIYLCSCSERDRSNYGYTFGSGTRLTVV.

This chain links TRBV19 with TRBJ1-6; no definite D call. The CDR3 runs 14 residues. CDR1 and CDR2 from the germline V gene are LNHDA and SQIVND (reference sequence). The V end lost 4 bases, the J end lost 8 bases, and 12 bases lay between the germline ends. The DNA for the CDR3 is TGTGCCAGTAGTAGACTGAGGGCGGATTCACCCCTCCACTTT. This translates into CASSRLRADSPLHF. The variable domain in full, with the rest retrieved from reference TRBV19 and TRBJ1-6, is DGGITQSPKYLFRKEGQNVTLSCEQNLNHDAMYWYRQDPGQGLRLIYYSQIVNDFQKGDIAEGYSVSREKKESFPLTVTSAQKNPTAFYLCASSRLRADSPLHFGNGTRLTVT.

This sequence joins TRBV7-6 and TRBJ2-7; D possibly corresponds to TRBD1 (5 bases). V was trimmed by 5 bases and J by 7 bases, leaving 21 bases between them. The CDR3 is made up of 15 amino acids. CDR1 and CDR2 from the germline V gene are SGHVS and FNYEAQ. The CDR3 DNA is TGTGCCAGCAGCCCAGAGAACAGGCCCCTTCGGGAGCAGTACTTC. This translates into CASSPENRPLREQYF.

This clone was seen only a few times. This CDR3 is CASSNGGALDTQYF. As DNA, the CDR3 is TGTGCCAGTAGTAACGGGGGGGCCTTAGATACGCAGTATTTT. The V and J genes are TRBV19 and TRBJ2-3, with 8 bases that match TRBD2. This CDR3 has 14 residues. Germline assignment: CDR1 LNHDA and CDR2 SQIVND (reference sequence). J gave up 5 bases and V 4 bases, and 5 bases lay outside the gene matches.

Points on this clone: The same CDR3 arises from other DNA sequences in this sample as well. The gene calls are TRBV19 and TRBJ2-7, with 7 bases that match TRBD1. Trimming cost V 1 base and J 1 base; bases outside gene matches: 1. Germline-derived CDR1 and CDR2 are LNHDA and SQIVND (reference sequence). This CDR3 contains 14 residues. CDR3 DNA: TGTGCCAGTAGTATAGGACAGGGTTCCTACGAGCAGTACTTC. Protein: CASSIGQGSYEQYF.

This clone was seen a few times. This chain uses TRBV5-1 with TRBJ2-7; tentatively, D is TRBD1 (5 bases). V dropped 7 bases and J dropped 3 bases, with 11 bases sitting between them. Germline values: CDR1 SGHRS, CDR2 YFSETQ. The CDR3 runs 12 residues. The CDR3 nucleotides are TGCGCCAGCTCCACAGGATACTACGAGCAGTACTTC. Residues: CASSTGYYEQYF.

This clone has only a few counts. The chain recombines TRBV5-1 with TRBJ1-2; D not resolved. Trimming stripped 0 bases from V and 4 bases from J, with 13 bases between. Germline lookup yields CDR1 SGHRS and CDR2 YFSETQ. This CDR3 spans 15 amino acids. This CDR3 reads CASSLEPGSGYGYTF. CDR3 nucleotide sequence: TGCGCCAGCAGCTTGGAACCAGGAAGCGGCTATGGCTACACCTTC.

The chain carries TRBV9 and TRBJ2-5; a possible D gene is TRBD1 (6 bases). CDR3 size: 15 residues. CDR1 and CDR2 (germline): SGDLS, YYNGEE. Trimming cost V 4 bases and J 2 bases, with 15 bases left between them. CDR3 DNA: TGTGCCAGCAGCCCCCACGGACAGAGTCAAGAGACCCAGTACTTC. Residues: CASSPHGQSQETQYF.

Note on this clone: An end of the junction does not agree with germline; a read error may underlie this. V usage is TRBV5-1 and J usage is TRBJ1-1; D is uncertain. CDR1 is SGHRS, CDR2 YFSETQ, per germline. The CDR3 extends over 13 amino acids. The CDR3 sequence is CASSSGMNTKAFF. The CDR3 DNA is TGCGCCAGCAGCTCGGGAATGAACACTAAAGCTTTCTTT.

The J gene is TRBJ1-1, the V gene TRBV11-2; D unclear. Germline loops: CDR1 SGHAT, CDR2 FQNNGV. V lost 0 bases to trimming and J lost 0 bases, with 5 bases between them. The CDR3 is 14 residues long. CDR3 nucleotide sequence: TGTGCCAGCAGCTTAGATCCAGTGAACACTGAAGCTTTCTTT. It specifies CASSLDPVNTEAFF.

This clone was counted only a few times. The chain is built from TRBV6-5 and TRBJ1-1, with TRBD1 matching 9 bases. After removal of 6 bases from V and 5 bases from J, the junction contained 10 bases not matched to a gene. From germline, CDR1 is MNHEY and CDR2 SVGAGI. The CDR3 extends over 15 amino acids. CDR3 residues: CASRAPDRGSTEAFF. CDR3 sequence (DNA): TGTGCCAGCAGAGCCCCGGACAGGGGTTCTACTGAAGCTTTCTTT.

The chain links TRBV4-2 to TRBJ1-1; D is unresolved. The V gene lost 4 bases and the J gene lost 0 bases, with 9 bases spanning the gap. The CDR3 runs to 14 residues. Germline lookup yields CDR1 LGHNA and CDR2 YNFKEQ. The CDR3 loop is CASSLRGLNTEAFF. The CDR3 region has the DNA TGTGCCAGCAGCCTACGGGGTTTGAACACTGAAGCTTTCTTT.

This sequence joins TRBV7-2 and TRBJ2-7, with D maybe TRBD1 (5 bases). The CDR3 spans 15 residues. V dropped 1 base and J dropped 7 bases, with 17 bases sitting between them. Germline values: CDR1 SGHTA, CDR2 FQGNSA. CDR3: CASSLVETALGEQYF. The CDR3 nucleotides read TGTGCCAGCAGCTTAGTGGAGACAGCCCTAGGGGAGCAGTACTTC.

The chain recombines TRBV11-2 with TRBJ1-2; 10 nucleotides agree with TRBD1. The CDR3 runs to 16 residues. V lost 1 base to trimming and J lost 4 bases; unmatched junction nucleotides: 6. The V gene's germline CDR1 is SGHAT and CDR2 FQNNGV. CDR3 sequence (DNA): TGTGCCAGCAGCTTAGGGGGGACAGGGGCTTTCTATGGCTACACCTTC. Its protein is CASSLGGTGAFYGYTF.

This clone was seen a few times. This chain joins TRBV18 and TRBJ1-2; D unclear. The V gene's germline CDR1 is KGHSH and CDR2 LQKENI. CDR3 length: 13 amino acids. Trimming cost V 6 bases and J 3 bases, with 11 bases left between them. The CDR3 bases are TGTGCCAGCTCGCACACAGAAGACTATGGCTACACCTTC. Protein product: CASSHTEDYGYTF.

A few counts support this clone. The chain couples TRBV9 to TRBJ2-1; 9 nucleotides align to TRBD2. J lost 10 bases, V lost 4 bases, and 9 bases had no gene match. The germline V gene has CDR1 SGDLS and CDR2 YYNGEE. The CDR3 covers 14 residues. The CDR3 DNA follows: TGTGCCAGCAGCTCCCCGGGACTAGCAAAGGAGCAGTTCTTC. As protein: CASSSPGLAKEQFF. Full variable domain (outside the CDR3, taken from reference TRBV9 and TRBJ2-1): DSGVTQTPKHLITATGQRVTLRCSPRSGDLSVYWYQQSLDQGLQFLIQYYNGEERAKGNILERFSAQQFPDLHSELNLSSLELGDSALYFCASSSPGLAKEQFFGPGTRLTVL.

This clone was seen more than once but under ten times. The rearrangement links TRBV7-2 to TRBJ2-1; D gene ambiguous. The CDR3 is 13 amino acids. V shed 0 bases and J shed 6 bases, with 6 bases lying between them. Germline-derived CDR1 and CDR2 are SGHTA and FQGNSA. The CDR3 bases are TGTGCCAGCAGCTTAGCGCAGGTCAATGAGCAGTTCTTC. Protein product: CASSLAQVNEQFF. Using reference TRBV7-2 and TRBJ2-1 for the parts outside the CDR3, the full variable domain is GAGVSQSPSNKVTEKGKDVELRCDPISGHTALYWYRQSLGQGLEFLIYFQGNSAPDKSGLPSDRFSAERTGGSVSTLTIQRTQQEDSAVYLCASSLAQVNEQFFGPGTRLTVL.

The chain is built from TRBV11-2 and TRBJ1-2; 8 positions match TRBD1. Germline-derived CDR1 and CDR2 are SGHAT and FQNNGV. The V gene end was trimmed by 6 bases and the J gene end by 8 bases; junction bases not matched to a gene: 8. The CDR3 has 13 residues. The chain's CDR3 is CASRDNRQGGYTF. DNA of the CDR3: TGTGCCAGCAGGGACAACCGACAGGGGGGCTACACCTTC.

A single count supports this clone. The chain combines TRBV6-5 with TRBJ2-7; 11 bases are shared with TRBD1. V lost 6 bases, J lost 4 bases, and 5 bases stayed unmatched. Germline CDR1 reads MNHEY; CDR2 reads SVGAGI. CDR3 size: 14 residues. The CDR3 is CASSGDRGGYEQYF. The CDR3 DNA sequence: TGTGCCAGCAGCGGGGACAGGGGGGGATACGAGCAGTACTTC.

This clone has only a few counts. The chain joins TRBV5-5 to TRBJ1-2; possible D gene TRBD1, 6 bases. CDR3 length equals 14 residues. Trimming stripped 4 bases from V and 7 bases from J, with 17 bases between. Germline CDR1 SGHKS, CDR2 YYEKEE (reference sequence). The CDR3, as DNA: TGTGCCAGCAGCCAGGGGACATATGGAGCTGGCTACACCTTC. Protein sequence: CASSQGTYGAGYTF.